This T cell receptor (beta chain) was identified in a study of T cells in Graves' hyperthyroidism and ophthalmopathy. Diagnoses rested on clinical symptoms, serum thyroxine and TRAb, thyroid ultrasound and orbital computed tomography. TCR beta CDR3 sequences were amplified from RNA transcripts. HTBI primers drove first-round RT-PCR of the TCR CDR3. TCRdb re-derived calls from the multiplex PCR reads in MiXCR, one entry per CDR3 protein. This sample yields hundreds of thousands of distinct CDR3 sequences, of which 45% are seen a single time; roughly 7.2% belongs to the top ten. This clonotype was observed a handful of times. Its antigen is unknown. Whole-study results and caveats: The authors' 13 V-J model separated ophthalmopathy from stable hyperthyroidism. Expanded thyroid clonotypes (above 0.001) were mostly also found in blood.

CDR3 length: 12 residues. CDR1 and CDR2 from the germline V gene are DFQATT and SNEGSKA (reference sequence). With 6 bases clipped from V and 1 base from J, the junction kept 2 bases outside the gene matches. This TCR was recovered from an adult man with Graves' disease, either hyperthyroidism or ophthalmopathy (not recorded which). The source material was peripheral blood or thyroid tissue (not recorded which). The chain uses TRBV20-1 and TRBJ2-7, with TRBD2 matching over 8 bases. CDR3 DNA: TGCAGTGCCGAGCGGGGGTCCTACGAGCAGTACTTC. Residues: CSAERGSYEQYF.